There are many counts of the clone carrying this TCR beta chain. Its antigen is not known. The CDR3 length is 11 residues. Germline assignment: CDR1 LNHDA and CDR2 SQIVND (reference sequence). V lost 4 bases, J lost 11 bases, and 2 bases stayed unmatched. With molecular barcodes, quantitative 5'-RACE was used to make the TCR beta libraries. TCRdb fed the 5' RACE reads into MiXCR, producing one record per CDR3 protein. The sample has some 140,000 distinct CDR3 sequences; 5.5% to 7.5% are singletons. The sample comes from a study of CD8 T cells in ankylosing spondylitis. General study results and limits: Reports say disease-linked clones showed up significantly more in matched ankylosing spondylitis synovial fluid. Within peripheral blood, clones linked to disease were CD8+ and relatively rare. Characteristic, it appeared, of ankylosing spondylitis blood was a TCR beta motif of 7 or 8 highly homologous variants.

V gene TRBV19 combines with J gene TRBJ1-5; 7 bases align to TRBD1. The TCR was taken from a female donor with ankylosing spondylitis or in good health (not recorded which). Sequenced material: blood, either unsorted or a sorted T cell fraction (not recorded which). CDR3 in amino acids: CASSTTGSQHF. The CDR3 nucleotides are TGTGCCAGTAGTACGACAGGGTCCCAGCATTTT.